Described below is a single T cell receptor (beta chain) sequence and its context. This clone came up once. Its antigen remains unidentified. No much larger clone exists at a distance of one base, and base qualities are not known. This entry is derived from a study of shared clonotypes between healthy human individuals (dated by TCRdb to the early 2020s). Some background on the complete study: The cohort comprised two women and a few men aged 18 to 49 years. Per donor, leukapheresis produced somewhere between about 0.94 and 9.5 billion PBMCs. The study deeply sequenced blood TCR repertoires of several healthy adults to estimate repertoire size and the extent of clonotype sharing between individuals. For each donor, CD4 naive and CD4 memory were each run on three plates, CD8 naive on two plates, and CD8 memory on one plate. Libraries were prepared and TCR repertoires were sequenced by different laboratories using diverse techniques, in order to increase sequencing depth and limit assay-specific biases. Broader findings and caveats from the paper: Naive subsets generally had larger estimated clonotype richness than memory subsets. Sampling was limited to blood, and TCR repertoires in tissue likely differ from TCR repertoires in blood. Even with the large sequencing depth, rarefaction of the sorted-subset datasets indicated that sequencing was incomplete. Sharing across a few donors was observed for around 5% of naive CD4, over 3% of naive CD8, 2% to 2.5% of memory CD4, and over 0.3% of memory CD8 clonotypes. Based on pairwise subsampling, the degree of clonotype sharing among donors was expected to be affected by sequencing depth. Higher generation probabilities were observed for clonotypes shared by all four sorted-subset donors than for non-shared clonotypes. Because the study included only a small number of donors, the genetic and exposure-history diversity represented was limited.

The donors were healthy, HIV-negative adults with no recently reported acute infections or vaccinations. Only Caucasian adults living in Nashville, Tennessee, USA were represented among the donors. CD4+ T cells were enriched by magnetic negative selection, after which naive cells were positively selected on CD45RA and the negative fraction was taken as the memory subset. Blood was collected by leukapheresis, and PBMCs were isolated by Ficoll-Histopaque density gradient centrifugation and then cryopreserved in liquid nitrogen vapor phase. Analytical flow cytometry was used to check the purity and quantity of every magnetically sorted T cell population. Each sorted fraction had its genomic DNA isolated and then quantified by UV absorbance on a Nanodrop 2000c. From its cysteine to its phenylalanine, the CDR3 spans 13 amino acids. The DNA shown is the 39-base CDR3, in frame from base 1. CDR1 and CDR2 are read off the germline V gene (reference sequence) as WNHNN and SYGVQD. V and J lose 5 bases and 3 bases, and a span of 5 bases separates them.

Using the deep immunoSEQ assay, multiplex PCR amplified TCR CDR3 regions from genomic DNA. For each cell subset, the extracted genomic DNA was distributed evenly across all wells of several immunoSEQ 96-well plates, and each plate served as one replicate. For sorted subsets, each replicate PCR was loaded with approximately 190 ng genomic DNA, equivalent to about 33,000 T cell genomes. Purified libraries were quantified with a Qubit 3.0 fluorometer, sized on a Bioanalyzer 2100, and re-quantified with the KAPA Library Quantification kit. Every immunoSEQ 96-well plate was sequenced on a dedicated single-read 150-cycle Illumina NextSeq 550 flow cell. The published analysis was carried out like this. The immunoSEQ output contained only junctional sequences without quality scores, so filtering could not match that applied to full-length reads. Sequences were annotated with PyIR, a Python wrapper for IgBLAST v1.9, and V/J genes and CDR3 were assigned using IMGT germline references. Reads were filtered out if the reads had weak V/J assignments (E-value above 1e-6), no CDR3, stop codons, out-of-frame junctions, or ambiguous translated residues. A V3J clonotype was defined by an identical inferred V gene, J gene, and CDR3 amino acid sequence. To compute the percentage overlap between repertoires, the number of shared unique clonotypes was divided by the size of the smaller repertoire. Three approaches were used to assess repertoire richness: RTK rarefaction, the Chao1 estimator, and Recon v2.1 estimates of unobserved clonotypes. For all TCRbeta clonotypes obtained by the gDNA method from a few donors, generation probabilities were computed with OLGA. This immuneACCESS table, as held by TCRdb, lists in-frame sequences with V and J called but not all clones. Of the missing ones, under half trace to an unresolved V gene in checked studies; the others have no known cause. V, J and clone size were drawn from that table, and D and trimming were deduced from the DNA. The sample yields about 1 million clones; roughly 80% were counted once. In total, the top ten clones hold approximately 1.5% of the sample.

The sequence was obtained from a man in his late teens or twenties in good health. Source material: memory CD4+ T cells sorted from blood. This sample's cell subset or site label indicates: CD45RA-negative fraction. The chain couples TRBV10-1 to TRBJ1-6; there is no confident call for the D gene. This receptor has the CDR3 CASSFSYNSPLHF. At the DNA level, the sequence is TGCGCCAGCAGTTTCAGCTATAATTCACCCCTCCACTTT.